This TCR beta chain came from a study of T-cell memory formation after mild COVID-19 (TCRdb year 2021). For the study in its entirety: Most TCR sequence clusters were specific to one of the two donors. T-cell clones expanding and contracting after mild COVID-19 in two donors were tracked by longitudinal TCRalpha and TCRbeta repertoire sequencing. The cohort was made up of two young adult volunteers, one female and one male, who were previously healthy.

To note about this clonotype: Its target antigen remains unknown. One base away there is no much larger clone; base qualities are not given.

Overall study results and their limits: SARS-CoV-2 specificity of the second-wave clones peaking on day 37 was not confirmed. From day 15 to 85, contracting clones showed balanced CD4/CD8 phenotypes, whereas a second wave of clones that expanded from day 15 to 37 leaned towards CD4+. Contracting CD4+ clones were located mainly in the CM and EM memory subsets, whereas CD8+ clones were found to be enriched in EMRA. The detection of some responding clones in pre-infection memory suggests that pre-existing cross-reactive memory T cells joined the SARS-CoV-2 response. The study covered only a couple of mild cases, and larger cohorts including severe cases with pre-infection samples were considered necessary.

Sequencing was performed on an Illumina NovaSeq 6000. cDNA libraries for TCRalpha and TCRbeta were prepared by 5'RACE using constant-segment primers, with sample barcodes and unique molecular identifiers added. RNA was extracted from every sample with Trizol reagent. Amplification of the libraries took two PCR steps, and the second step added a second sample barcode plus Illumina TruSeq adapters. Sequencing of the libraries was done on an Illumina NovaSeq, producing 2 x 150 bp paired-end reads. In the authors' own workflow: The reads were demultiplexed and collapsed into UMI-guided consensus sequences using migec v1.2.7. Using mixcr v2.1.11, the UMI consensuses were aligned to TRA and TRB V and J templates and assembled into clonotypes. Clonotypes were classified as expanded or contracted when called significant by both edgeR and NoisET, with noise models trained on biological replicates. For edgeR calls, the thresholds were a false discovery rate-adjusted p below 0.01 and a log2 fold-change of 1. As an exploratory analysis of dynamics, max-normalized trajectories of the 1000 most abundant clonotypes were examined by PCA with hierarchical clustering. The CD4 or CD8 phenotype of responding clones was assigned using the separately sequenced CD4+ and CD8+ repertoires. The raw public reads went through TCRdb reprocessing: fastp at Q25, MiXCR clone calling, in-frame beta chains kept. Entries that share a CDR3 protein sequence are merged under the most common genes and DNA. The V and J calls here are based on TCRdb, not the publication. In this sample the table shows hundreds of thousands of distinct CDR3 sequences, 15% to 20% of which occur a single time. 20% to 25% of the sample rests with the top ten.

Ficoll-Paque density gradient centrifugation was used to isolate PBMCs. The sample consisted of PBMCs or a T cell subset sorted from them (not recorded which). This clonotype originated in a man aged 18-30 years who had mild COVID-19 (a few samples of this study predate the infection). The sample titles of this study are shuffled in the database, so cell type and time point are left out; the donor was told from shared clones.

This receptor has the CDR3 CASSYMVAEAFF. The DNA sequence is TGTGCCAGCAGTTATATGGTAGCTGAAGCTTTCTTT. The chain couples TRBV12-3 or TRBV12-4 to TRBJ1-1; no D gene can be assigned with confidence. The CDR3 sequence holds 12 residues, the cysteine and phenylalanine included. Kept here is only the CDR3 DNA, which spans 36 bases and is read in frame from base 1. The junction shows trimming of 4 bases on V and 6 bases on J, plus 9 bases between the germline ends.